This T cell receptor beta chain was sequenced in a study of blood T cells in healthy people across ages. No fewer than 6.5 million PBMCs went into each sample. RNA extraction gave at least 5.5 micrograms of total RNA per sample. Alongside a J-beta primer mix, a sample-barcoded 5' primer served in a second PCR lasting roughly 6 to 12 cycles. From the 5' RACE reads, TCRdb called clonotypes with MiXCR, one entry per CDR3 protein. The sample consists of roughly 1.7 million distinct CDR3 sequences, 30% to 35% of them appearing once. Germline CDR1 reads SGHRS; CDR2 reads YFSETQ. The CDR3 has 15 residues. The V gene end was trimmed by 2 bases and the J gene end by 4 bases; junction bases not matched to a gene: 9. As to this clonotype: Antigen specificity is unknown.

Overall study results and limits: In the absence of known donor CMV status, changes in expanded clonotypes were possibly confounded. The recorded TCR beta diversity per million T cells decreased in a roughly linear manner with age.

The sequencing input was blood. The origin of this receptor is a woman aged 30 to 39 in good health. This chain connects TRBV5-1 to TRBJ2-7; 7 nucleotides match TRBD2. The chain's CDR3 is CASSLEAGRTYEQYF. The CDR3 DNA reads TGCGCCAGCAGCTTAGAAGCGGGGCGGACTTACGAGCAGTACTTC. Full variable domain (remainder filled in from reference TRBV5-1 and TRBJ2-7): KAGVTQTPRYLIKTRGQQVTLSCSPISGHRSVSWYQQTPGQGLQFLFEYFSETQRNKGNFPGRFSGRQFSNSRSEMNVSTLELGDSALYLCASSLEAGRTYEQYFGPGTRLTVT.